The entry that follows covers one TCR beta chain sequence. Its antigen is not identified. The junction had 9 bases not matched to a gene; V was cut back by 5 bases and J by 4 bases. CDR1 and CDR2 from the germline V gene are SGDLS and YYNGEE. The CDR3 is made up of 16 amino acids. Sequencing used immunoSEQ multiplex PCR; TCRdb keeps in-frame clones, though not all of them. In the table there are about 150,000 clones, about 87% of which are singletons. These data belong to a study of radiation and T cells in renal cell carcinoma. General observations from the study: Top tumor clonotypes rose in blood 2 weeks post-radiation, then contracted.

Regarding time point: blood 2 weeks post-SBRT. Regarding treatment: 15 Gy SBRT to primary tumor, nephrectomy 4 weeks later. Clear cell pathology was present in this patient's renal cell carcinoma. The J gene is TRBJ2-2, the V gene TRBV9; 9 bases fit TRBD1. This sequence was found in a woman aged 45-65 years with renal cell carcinoma. This material consisted of blood, taken from a patient whose treatment included radiotherapy and nephrectomy. This CDR3 is CASSIGTGLATGELFF. CDR3 DNA: TGTGCCAGCAGTATTGGGACAGGGCTCGCCACCGGGGAGCTGTTTTTT.